These 29 T cell receptor beta chains originate from one sample sequenced in a study of T cell responses to AZD1222 COVID-19 vaccine (dated by TCRdb to about 2021). The label giving this sample's time point can be read as: about 28 days (+/-7) after the second vaccine dose. This sample's treatment or condition label indicates: meningococcal conjugate vaccine given as trial control. Libraries were made using the immunoSEQ multiplex PCR assay. The source is immuneACCESS, and TCRdb retained only in-frame sequences with V and J called. Part of the clones is not carried over; for the studies checked, unresolved V genes explain less than half of this, and the remainder is unexplained. Here the sample has more than 120,000 clones; around 90% occur a single time. The top ten constitute about 5% of the sample. Source: peripheral blood, taken 28 days after the second dose of the MenACWY control vaccine. The receptors were gathered from an adult who received the MenACWY meningococcal vaccine as a control.

This chain links TRBV11-3 with TRBJ1-1; 10 bases line up with TRBD1. The germline V gene has CDR1 SGHNT and CDR2 YENEEA. Trimming cost V 6 bases and J 5 bases; bases outside gene matches: 6. The CDR3 has 14 amino acids. The CDR3 sequence: CASRSRDRGTEAFF. CDR3 nucleotides: TGTGCCAGCAGGTCCCGGGACAGGGGTACTGAAGCTTTCTTT.

The gene calls are TRBV3-1 (or the pseudogene TRBV3-2) and TRBJ1-2; D is undetermined. The CDR3 consists of 11 residues. In germline, CDR1 is LGHDT, CDR2 YNNKEL (reference sequence). V lost 3 bases and J lost 7, with 6 bases in between. The DNA of the CDR3 is TGTGCCAGCAGCCACGATTGTGGCTACACCTTC. Its protein is CASSHDCGYTF.

CDR3 coding DNA: TGTGCCAGCAGTGGTGACACAGGGGGGGATGGCTACACCTTC. Translated: CASSGDTGGDGYTF. The chain carries TRBV6-6 and TRBJ1-2, with TRBD1 identical over 8 bases. The V segment lost 5 bases and the J segment 6 bases; nucleotides outside the gene matches: 8. The V gene's germline CDR1 is MNHNY and CDR2 SVGAGI (reference sequence). The CDR3 length is 14 residues.

The genes are TRBV4-3 and TRBJ2-3; TRBD2 agrees at 9 bases. There are 14 residues in the CDR3. The germline V gene encodes CDR1 LGHNA and CDR2 YSLEER. The trim removed 5 bases at V and 4 bases at J, leaving 4 bases unmatched. The CDR3 DNA reads as TGCGCCAGCAGCACTCTAGCGGGATCAGATACGCAGTATTTT. As protein: CASSTLAGSDTQYF.

CDR3 residues: CAIPTNLGAAGELFF. For the CDR3, the DNA is TGTGCCATCCCTACCAACCTGGGGGCGGCCGGGGAGCTGTTTTTT. The V call is TRBV6-1, the J call TRBJ2-2; possibly TRBD1 for D (6 bases). V lost 10 bases to trimming and J lost 6 bases, with 21 bases between them. CDR3 size: 15 residues. Germline V gene data show CDR1 as MNHNS and CDR2 as SASEGT.

V and J are TRBV5-6 and TRBJ1-6; D remains ambiguous. V lost 0 bases and J 3 bases, leaving 10 bases between the germline ends. The CDR3 is 16 amino acids. The germline gives CDR1 SGHDT, CDR2 YYEEEE. CDR3 amino acids: CASSLGRVRYNSPLHF. CDR3 nucleotide sequence: TGTGCCAGCAGCTTGGGGAGGGTCCGCTATAATTCACCCCTCCACTTT.

J is TRBJ1-4 and V is TRBV18; D remains ambiguous. This CDR3 contains 14 residues. Germline V gene sequence: CDR1 KGHSH, CDR2 LQKENI. Trimming left V 1 base short and J 7 bases short, with 10 bases between. DNA for the CDR3: TGTGCCAGCTCACCACGGCAGTCGGGTGAAAAACTGTTTTTT. It codes for CASSPRQSGEKLFF. Together with reference TRBV18 and TRBJ1-4, the CDR3 gives the full variable domain: NAGVMQNPRHLVRRRGQEARLRCSPMKGHSHVYWYRQLPEEGLKFMVYLQKENIIDESGMPKERFSAEFPKEGPSILRIQQVVRGDSAAYFCASSPRQSGEKLFFGSGTQLSVL.

The V call is TRBV28, the J call TRBJ2-1, with D perhaps given as TRBD1 or TRBD2 (5 bases each). Between the trimmed V and J ends, which lost 3 bases and 7 bases, there was a span of 16 bases. The CDR3 runs to 15 residues. CDR1 and CDR2 (germline): MDHEN, SYDVKM. The DNA of the CDR3 is TGTGCCAGCAGTTTGTCCGGGGACCTTACGAATGAGCAGTTCTTC. It codes for CASSLSGDLTNEQFF.

The V and J genes are TRBV5-4 and TRBJ1-6; no definite D call. The ends were cut back, 4 bases at V and 7 bases at J, with 15 bases in the middle. Germline V lookup: CDR1 SGHNT, CDR2 YYREEE (reference sequence). This CDR3 region has 15 residues. The CDR3 region is CASSPRPGENSPLHF. In DNA form, the CDR3 reads TGTGCCAGCAGCCCAAGACCGGGAGAGAATTCACCCCTCCACTTT.

The chain recombines TRBV27 with TRBJ1-6; weak D call: TRBD1 (5 bases). This CDR3 is built from 18 residues. The germline V gene encodes CDR1 MNHEY and CDR2 SMNVEV (reference sequence). Trimming removed 5 bases from V and 2 bases from J, with 19 bases in between. The CDR3 DNA sequence: TGTGCCAGCAGTAGGCGGGGCCGGCCGGGGGCCTATAATTCACCCCTCCACTTT. Protein product: CASSRRGRPGAYNSPLHF.

The CDR3 nucleotides are TGCGCCAGCAGCTTGGCCCTAGCGAGTAGCACAGATACGCAGTATTTT. Translating gives CASSLALASSTDTQYF. This sequence joins TRBV5-1 and TRBJ2-3; D may be TRBD2 (6 bases). V lost 0 bases, J lost 0 bases, and 11 bases lay in between. Germline CDR1 and CDR2: SGHRS and YFSETQ. The CDR3 contains 16 residues.

The CDR3 region is CASSFTVLASKNIQYF. Written as DNA, the CDR3 is TGCGCCAGCAGCTTCACCGTACTTGCATCCAAAAACATTCAGTACTTC. V gene TRBV5-1 combines with J gene TRBJ2-4; no reliable D call. From germline, CDR1 is SGHRS and CDR2 YFSETQ. CDR3 length equals 16 residues. V lost 2 bases and J 2 bases, leaving 14 bases between the germline ends.

The chain has TRBV5-6 and TRBJ2-2; D is possibly TRBD2 (6 bases). The CDR3 runs to 16 residues. The V end lost 2 bases, the J end lost 1 base, and 12 bases lay between the germline ends. Germline assignment: CDR1 SGHDT and CDR2 YYEEEE. The CDR3 protein is CASSFYGRENTGELFF. In DNA form, the CDR3 reads TGTGCCAGCAGCTTCTACGGGAGAGAGAACACCGGGGAGCTGTTTTTT.

This clone was found a few times. V gene TRBV18 combines with J gene TRBJ1-1; D unresolved. Trimming removed 2 bases at V and 5 bases at J, with 12 bases between. The CDR3 is 14 amino acids. Looked up from germline, CDR1 is KGHSH and CDR2 is LQKENI. CDR3 nucleotide sequence: TGTGCCAGCTCACCAAGGACCGGAGGGACTGAAGCTTTCTTT. Translating gives CASSPRTGGTEAFF.

The chain joins TRBV28 to TRBJ2-7, with D maybe TRBD1 (6 bases). The ends were cut back, 6 bases at V and 1 base at J, with 10 bases in the middle. This CDR3 is 13 amino acids long. Per the germline V gene, CDR1 is MDHEN and CDR2 is SYDVKM. This CDR3 is CASRATGSYEQYF. CDR3 nucleotide sequence: TGTGCCAGCAGAGCCACAGGGTCCTACGAGCAGTACTTC. Full variable domain (missing parts from reference TRBV28 and TRBJ2-7): DVKVTQSSRYLVKRTGEKVFLECVQDMDHENMFWYRQDPGLGLRLIYFSYDVKMKEKGDIPEGYSVSREKKERFSLILESASTNQTSMYLCASRATGSYEQYFGPGTRLTVT.

The CDR3 loop reads CASTQLRQGPNSPLHF. In DNA form, the CDR3 reads TGTGCCAGCACCCAACTCCGACAGGGACCGAATTCACCCCTCCACTTT. The rearrangement uses TRBV27 and TRBJ1-6; 7 bases agree with TRBD1. Germline V gene lookup returns CDR1 MNHEY and CDR2 SMNVEV (reference sequence). The CDR3 is made up of 16 amino acids. Losses at the gene ends were 7 bases for V and 7 bases for J; bases not matched to a gene: 13.

This chain connects TRBV4-3 to TRBJ2-3; TRBD2 matches 7 bases. The junction had 5 bases not matched to a gene; V was cut back by 1 base and J by 4 bases. Per the germline V gene, CDR1 is LGHNA and CDR2 is YSLEER. This CDR3 comprises 15 residues. This CDR3 reads CASSQVAGEADTQYF. The DNA of the CDR3 is TGCGCCAGCAGCCAAGTCGCGGGGGAAGCAGATACGCAGTATTTT.

The rearrangement links TRBV6-2 or TRBV6-3 to TRBJ1-1; 9 bases agree with TRBD1. Germline V gene data show CDR1 as MNHEY and CDR2 as SVGEGT. J lost 2 bases, V lost 6 bases, and 16 bases had no gene match. The length of the CDR3 is 18 residues. CDR3 sequence: CASSPLQQGARINTEAFF. The CDR3 coding sequence is TGTGCCAGCAGCCCATTACAACAGGGGGCCAGGATCAACACTGAAGCTTTCTTT.

V and J are TRBV29-1 and TRBJ2-6; TRBD1 matches 10 bases. Germline-derived CDR1 and CDR2 are SQVTM and ANQGSEA. V lost 3 bases, J lost 0 bases, and 11 bases stayed unmatched. The CDR3 is 19 amino acids. The CDR3 loop reads CSVDGDRGFLYSGANVLTF. CDR3 sequence (DNA): TGCAGCGTTGACGGGGACAGGGGTTTTCTGTACTCTGGGGCCAACGTCCTGACTTTC.

The chain combines TRBV5-1 with TRBJ1-1; D unclear. CDR1 is SGHRS and CDR2 is YFSETQ in the germline V gene. The CDR3 sequence is 14 residues long. With 4 bases removed from V and 3 bases from J, the gap between germline ends came to 13 bases. The CDR3 DNA sequence: TGCGCCAGCAGCGTCCAAGGTAGAGACACTGAAGCTTTCTTT. It codes for CASSVQGRDTEAFF.

DNA of the CDR3: TGCGCCAGCAGCTTGCAACAGGGTAACGAGCAGTACTTC. This sequence encodes CASSLQQGNEQYF. The chain links TRBV5-1 to TRBJ2-7; the D gene is possibly TRBD1 (6 bases). The germline V gene encodes CDR1 SGHRS and CDR2 YFSETQ. Trimming cost V 1 base and J 5 bases, with 10 bases left between them. The CDR3 totals 13 residues.

The chain joins TRBV27 to TRBJ1-2; 7 nucleotides agree with TRBD1. CDR1 and CDR2 (germline): MNHEY, SMNVEV (reference sequence). The V segment lost 5 bases and the J segment 6 bases; nucleotides outside the gene matches: 12. This CDR3 spans 15 amino acids. CDR3: CASSLTGFVPDGYTF. The CDR3 coding sequence is TGTGCCAGCAGTCTGACAGGGTTTGTTCCGGATGGCTACACCTTC.

The gene calls are TRBV19 and TRBJ1-4; D is undetermined. The CDR3 loop spans 15 amino acids. Trimming cost V 7 bases and J 0 bases, with 12 bases left between them. Germline assignment: CDR1 LNHDA and CDR2 SQIVND (reference sequence). CDR3: CASMEQQATNEKLFF. The CDR3 DNA follows: TGTGCCAGTATGGAACAGCAGGCAACTAATGAAAAACTGTTTTTT.

V and J are TRBV4-2 and TRBJ2-7, with TRBD1 matching 9 bases. J gave up 1 base and V 4 bases, and 2 bases lay outside the gene matches. This CDR3 is 14 amino acids long. Germline CDR1 LGHNA, CDR2 YNFKEQ. The CDR3 is CASSRGTGSYEQYF. The CDR3 DNA reads TGTGCCAGCAGCCGGGGGACAGGGTCCTACGAGCAGTACTTC.

This sequence joins TRBV4-1 and TRBJ2-2; TRBD1 matches at 7 bases. The CDR3 runs 16 residues. Germline CDR1 is MGHRA and CDR2 is YSYEKL. Losses at the gene ends were 4 bases for V and 3 bases for J; bases not matched to a gene: 8. CDR3 nucleotide sequence: TGCGCCAGCAGCCCTTCGACAGGGCTGGACACCGGGGAGCTGTTTTTT. This encodes CASSPSTGLDTGELFF.

This chain links TRBV28 with TRBJ1-3, with D possibly matching TRBD1 (5 bases). Trimming left V 7 bases short and J 3 bases short, with 22 bases between. Per the germline V gene, CDR1 is MDHEN and CDR2 is SYDVKM. The CDR3 spans 17 residues. DNA for the CDR3: TGTGCCAGCACTCCCCCCCGGGGCCTCCTCGGTGGAAACACCATATATTTT. It codes for CASTPPRGLLGGNTIYF.

The chain uses TRBV7-3 and TRBJ2-3; D is possibly TRBD1 or TRBD2 (5 bases each). CDR3 length: 16 residues. Trimming removed 1 base at V and 2 bases at J, with 13 bases between. Germline CDR1 is SGHTA and CDR2 is FQGTGA. In DNA form, the CDR3 reads TGTGCCAGCAGCTTAAGTGGGGCGGGTACCACAGATACGCAGTATTTT. Its translation: CASSLSGAGTTDTQYF.

This clone occurred once. The chain has TRBV6-5 and TRBJ1-1; TRBD1 agrees at 7 bases. In germline, CDR1 is MNHEY, CDR2 SVGAGI. The CDR3 consists of 14 residues. The V segment lost 7 bases and the J segment 5 bases; nucleotides outside the gene matches: 10. CDR3 protein: CASTADRAGTEAFF. The CDR3 region has the DNA TGTGCCAGCACTGCCGACAGGGCGGGGACTGAAGCTTTCTTT.

The chain couples TRBV19 to TRBJ1-1; D possibly corresponds to TRBD1 (5 bases). Trimming stripped 7 bases from V and 5 bases from J, with 17 bases between. The germline V gene encodes CDR1 LNHDA and CDR2 SQIVND (reference sequence). The CDR3 is 14 residues long. The CDR3 sequence: CASIPTGGRTEAFF. The CDR3 DNA follows: TGTGCCAGTATCCCGACTGGGGGTCGGACTGAAGCTTTCTTT.